The present T cell receptor (beta chain) was sequenced within a study of cytomegalovirus exposure and HLA in healthy donors. The CDR3 consists of 13 residues. CDR1 MGHRA and CDR2 YSYEKL come from the germline V gene. Both 60 Vbeta primers and 13 Jbeta primers went into the PCR. Measured with immunoSEQ multiplex PCR; TCRdb has only the in-frame clones, and not every one. In all, the sample yields 100,000 to 150,000 clones. The chain has TRBV4-1 and TRBJ2-5; a weak D match, TRBD1 (6 bases). The last part of the DNA fits TRBJ2-7 better; the J call may be wrong. Source material: PBMCs. The sequence came from a man aged 18-30 years in good health and CMV-seronegative. CDR3 in DNA: TGCGCCAGCAGCCACCGCGACAGGTACGAGCAGTACTTC. It yields the protein CASSHRDRYEQYF.